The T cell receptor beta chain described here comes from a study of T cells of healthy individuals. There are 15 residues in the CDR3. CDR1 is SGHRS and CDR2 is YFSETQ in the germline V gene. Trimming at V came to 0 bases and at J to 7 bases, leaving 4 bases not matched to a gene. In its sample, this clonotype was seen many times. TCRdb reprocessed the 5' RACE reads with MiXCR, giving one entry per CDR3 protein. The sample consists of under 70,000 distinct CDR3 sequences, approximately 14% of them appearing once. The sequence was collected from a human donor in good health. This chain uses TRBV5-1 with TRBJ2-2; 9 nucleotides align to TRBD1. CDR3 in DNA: TGCGCCAGCAGCTTGGTACAGGGGGCCGTCGGGGAGCTGTTTTTT. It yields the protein CASSLVQGAVGELFF. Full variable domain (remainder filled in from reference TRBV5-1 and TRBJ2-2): KAGVTQTPRYLIKTRGQQVTLSCSPISGHRSVSWYQQTPGQGLQFLFEYFSETQRNKGNFPGRFSGRQFSNSRSEMNVSTLELGDSALYLCASSLVQGAVGELFFGEGSRLTVL.